This TCR beta chain was found in a study of blood T cells in healthy people across ages. Losses at the gene ends were 1 base for V and 11 bases for J; bases not matched to a gene: 13. Germline V lookup: CDR1 SGHRS, CDR2 YFSETQ. The CDR3 sequence is 16 residues long. This clonotype was detected a few times. PCR was performed a second time for about 7 to 12 cycles using a sample-barcoded 5' primer and a J-beta primer mix. Through a template-switch adaptor with 12 random nucleotides, each cDNA molecule received a tag. Each CDR3 protein gets one entry after TCRdb re-called the 5' RACE reads with MiXCR. Counted here are about 1,500,000 distinct CDR3 sequences, about 30% occurring once; the ten biggest clones make up approximately 7.7%.

The chain recombines TRBV5-1 with TRBJ2-5; TRBD2 agrees at 11 bases. Sample: blood. The source is a woman younger than 45 in good health. The CDR3 spells CASSLLAGGSSGEQYF. CDR3 in DNA: TGCGCCAGCAGCTTGCTAGCGGGGGGAAGTTCGGGGGAGCAGTACTTC.